Below are 27 T cell receptor beta chains sequenced from a single sample in a study of CD8 T cells in Susac syndrome. cDNA came from 0.5 to 1 ug RNA primed by random hexamers. In TCRdb, the immunoSEQ multiplex PCR reads were re-called with MiXCR into one record per CDR3 protein. The sample shows 180,000 or so distinct CDR3 sequences, about 95% of them seen only once. Sequences were obtained from CD4+ T cells from PBMCs. The origin of the receptors is a human donor in good health.

The rearrangement uses TRBV29-1 and TRBJ1-3, with D possibly being TRBD1 (5 bases). The V end was cut by 4 bases, the J end by 3 bases, with 7 bases between. Per germline, CDR1 SQVTM and CDR2 ANQGSEA. The CDR3 is 12 residues long. Here the CDR3 reads CSVAGVGNTIYF. The CDR3 DNA is TGCAGCGTTGCGGGGGTTGGAAACACCATATATTTT. Combining the CDR3 with reference TRBV29-1 and TRBJ1-3 gives the whole variable domain SAVISQKPSRDICQRGTSLTIQCQVDSQVTMMFWYRQQPGQSLTLIATANQGSEATYESGFVIDKFPISRPNLTFSTLTVSNMSPEDSSIYLCSVAGVGNTIYFGEGSWLTVV.

This chain connects TRBV9 to TRBJ2-1, with 11 bases identical to TRBD2. The J segment lost 12 bases and the V segment lost 3 bases, leaving 11 bases of the junction unmatched. CDR3 size: 15 residues. CDR1 and CDR2 (germline): SGDLS, YYNGEE. The CDR3 bases are TGTGCCAGCAGCGGAGGTCGACTAGCGGGGCCTTTGCAGTTCTTC. Amino acids: CASSGGRLAGPLQFF.

V usage is TRBV19 and J usage is TRBJ2-1; TRBD2 is a possible D gene (6 bases). Germline-derived CDR1 and CDR2 are LNHDA and SQIVND (reference sequence). V lost 3 bases, J lost 3 bases, and 12 bases lay in between. CDR3 size: 15 residues. The CDR3 protein is CASSMSNGGYNEQFF. The CDR3 DNA reads as TGTGCCAGTAGTATGAGCAACGGGGGCTACAATGAGCAGTTCTTC.

The chain combines TRBV18 with TRBJ1-5, with unresolved D. Germline V CDR1 and CDR2: KGHSH, LQKENI. This CDR3 spans 16 amino acids. V lost 3 bases to trimming and J lost 4 bases, with 16 bases between them. The CDR3 region has the DNA TGTGCCAGCTCACCTCTAAGTGGGCAGGCAAATCAGCCCCAGCATTTT. Protein sequence: CASSPLSGQANQPQHF.

J is TRBJ1-1 and V is TRBV6-2 or TRBV6-3; 7 nucleotides align to TRBD1. Trimming took 6 bases from V and 0 from J; bases not matched to a gene: 4. The CDR3 contains 14 residues. The V gene's germline CDR1 is MNHEY and CDR2 SVGEGT. CDR3: CASRATGLNTEAFF. The CDR3 DNA follows: TGTGCCAGCAGGGCGACAGGGTTGAACACTGAAGCTTTCTTT.

The V call is TRBV20-1, the J call TRBJ2-7; possible D gene TRBD2, 6 bases. This CDR3 spans 12 amino acids. Trimming shortened V by 5 bases and J by 2 bases, and 10 bases separated the two germline ends. Germline CDR1 is DFQATT and CDR2 is SNEGSKA (reference sequence). CDR3 in amino acids: CSARDSTYEQYF. The CDR3 DNA sequence: TGCAGTGCTCGGGACTCGACCTACGAGCAGTACTTC.

This chain connects TRBV20-1 to TRBJ2-1; 12 bases are a match to TRBD2. The CDR3 length is 14 residues. V dropped 3 bases and J dropped 9; count of bases not matched to a gene: 6. In germline, CDR1 is DFQATT, CDR2 SNEGSKA (reference sequence). The CDR3 reads CSARASGRAGEQFF. DNA of the CDR3: TGCAGTGCTAGGGCTAGCGGGAGGGCCGGTGAGCAGTTCTTC.

The V and J genes are TRBV18 and TRBJ1-2; D is ambiguous. The V gene's germline CDR1 is KGHSH and CDR2 LQKENI. The CDR3 has 14 residues. V lost 0 bases to trimming and J lost 8 bases, with 13 bases between them. The CDR3 DNA reads TGTGCCAGCTCACCACCGAACACACTTTTAGGCTACACCTTC. Translation: CASSPPNTLLGYTF.

V is TRBV19 and J is TRBJ2-1; 7 nucleotides agree with TRBD2. CDR1 and CDR2 (germline): LNHDA, SQIVND (reference sequence). This CDR3 contains 12 residues. V was clipped by 6 bases and J by 12 bases; unmatched bases: 8. CDR3 in DNA: TGTGCCAGTAGCCCCTGGGGAGGGTGGCAGTTCTTC. It is translated as CASSPWGGWQFF.

The chain combines TRBV6-6 with TRBJ2-7; 7 bases line up with TRBD1. CDR3 length: 14 residues. With V trimmed by 6 bases and J by 0 bases, 5 bases remained unmatched. Germline lookup yields CDR1 MNHNY and CDR2 SVGAGI (reference sequence). This CDR3 is CASRRDSSSYEQYF. The CDR3, as DNA: TGTGCCAGCAGGAGGGACAGCAGCTCCTACGAGCAGTACTTC.

J is TRBJ2-7 and V is TRBV11-3; 7 bases align to TRBD1. Germline V lookup: CDR1 SGHNT, CDR2 YENEEA. The J segment lost 2 bases and the V segment lost 4 bases, leaving 2 bases of the junction unmatched. The CDR3 has 13 residues. CDR3 sequence: CASSWDRTYEQYF. As DNA, the CDR3 is TGTGCCAGCAGCTGGGACAGAACCTACGAGCAGTACTTC. The full variable domain, rest sourced from reference TRBV11-3 and TRBJ2-7, is EAGVVQSPRYKIIEKKQPVAFWCNPISGHNTLYWYLQNLGQGPELLIRYENEEAVDDSQLPKDRFSAERLKGVDSTLKIQPAELGDSAVYLCASSWDRTYEQYFGPGTRLTVT.

This sequence joins TRBV12-3 or TRBV12-4 and TRBJ1-5; no clear D gene. There are 14 residues in the CDR3. V lost 2 bases to trimming and J lost 0 bases, with 5 bases between them. The CDR3 DNA reads as TGTGCCAGCAGTTTACGTAATAGCAATCAGCCCCAGCATTTT. It codes for CASSLRNSNQPQHF.

The chain has TRBV5-1 and TRBJ1-5; possibly TRBD1 for D (5 bases). The CDR3 has 21 residues. Germline CDR1 reads SGHRS; CDR2 reads YFSETQ. V gave up 0 bases and J gave up 0 bases, with 25 bases separating them. The CDR3 DNA reads as TGCGCCAGCAGCTTGGTAGGGGCCCACCGCAACTGGAAATATAGCAATCAGCCCCAGCATTTT. Amino acids: CASSLVGAHRNWKYSNQPQHF.

The rearrangement joins TRBV4-2 to TRBJ2-3, with 9 nucleotides matching TRBD2. From germline, CDR1 is LGHNA and CDR2 YNFKEQ. This CDR3 has 15 residues. Unmatched junction bases numbered 6, after V lost 5 bases and J lost 3 bases. CDR3 residues: CASSYRTSETDTQYF. Written as DNA, the CDR3 is TGTGCCAGCAGCTATCGGACTAGCGAGACAGATACGCAGTATTTT.

J is TRBJ2-2 and V is TRBV28; 9 bases line up with TRBD2. CDR1 is MDHEN and CDR2 is SYDVKM in the germline V gene. V lost 8 bases and J lost 4; bases outside the gene matches: 5. CDR3 length: 14 residues. The CDR3 nucleotides read TGTGCCAGCGTGGGACTAGCTGTCACCGGGGAGCTGTTTTTT. Protein product: CASVGLAVTGELFF.

The rearrangement uses TRBV7-3 and TRBJ2-1; perhaps TRBD2 as D (5 bases). Trimming pared 0 bases from V and 6 bases from J, leaving 12 bases between. The CDR3 has 15 amino acids. CDR1 SGHTA and CDR2 FQGTGA come from the germline V gene. CDR3 protein: CASSLTWASPNEQFF. For the CDR3, the DNA is TGTGCCAGCAGCTTAACGTGGGCTAGCCCCAATGAGCAGTTCTTC. Complete variable domain (other parts from reference TRBV7-3 and TRBJ2-1): GAGVSQTPSNKVTEKGKYVELRCDPISGHTALYWYRQSLGQGPEFLIYFQGTGAADDSGLPNDRFFAVRPEGSVSTLKIQRTERGDSAVYLCASSLTWASPNEQFFGPGTRLTVL.

V is TRBV7-3 and J is TRBJ2-6; no clear D. CDR3 length: 15 amino acids. Trimming took off 5 bases at V and 3 bases at J, with 11 bases between the two ends. Germline V gene lookup returns CDR1 SGHTA and CDR2 FQGTGA. CDR3 residues: CASSNPGRGANVLTF. CDR3 DNA: TGTGCCAGCAGCAACCCCGGACGTGGGGCCAACGTCCTGACTTTC.

The chain links TRBV7-9 to TRBJ2-2; D is ambiguous. The V end lost 2 bases, the J end lost 6 bases, and 7 bases lay between the germline ends. Germline V gene lookup returns CDR1 SEHNR and CDR2 FQNEAQ (reference sequence). The CDR3 sequence is 13 residues long. For the CDR3, the DNA is TGTGCCAGCAGCTTATCTCTGCCCGGGGAGCTGTTTTTT. It codes for CASSLSLPGELFF.

CDR3: CSALGGLGNTEAFF. The CDR3 nucleotides read TGCAGTGCTCTAGGGGGACTAGGGAACACTGAAGCTTTCTTT. The chain recombines TRBV20-1 with TRBJ1-1; D possibly corresponds to TRBD1 (6 bases). CDR1 is DFQATT and CDR2 is SNEGSKA in the germline V gene (reference sequence). The CDR3 covers 14 residues. V was clipped by 5 bases and J by 1 base, with 14 bases between them.

J is TRBJ2-4 and V is TRBV5-1; 9 bases align to TRBD1. CDR3 length: 14 residues. From germline, CDR1 is SGHRS and CDR2 YFSETQ. The ends lost 4 bases at V and 8 bases at J; junction bases unmatched: 7. CDR3 residues: CASSAPGQGDIQYF. The DNA for the CDR3 is TGCGCCAGCAGCGCCCCGGGACAGGGCGACATTCAGTACTTC. Using reference TRBV5-1 and TRBJ2-4 for the parts outside the CDR3, the full variable domain is KAGVTQTPRYLIKTRGQQVTLSCSPISGHRSVSWYQQTPGQGLQFLFEYFSETQRNKGNFPGRFSGRQFSNSRSEMNVSTLELGDSALYLCASSAPGQGDIQYFGAGTRLSVL.

This chain links TRBV29-1 with TRBJ2-3; 10 nucleotides agree with TRBD1. The CDR3 spans 15 residues. CDR1 SQVTM and CDR2 ANQGSEA come from the germline V gene. The trim removed 1 base at V and 3 bases at J, leaving 4 bases unmatched. The chain's CDR3 is CSVEGDRGPTDTQYF. The CDR3 DNA reads as TGCAGCGTTGAAGGCGACAGGGGGCCGACAGATACGCAGTATTTT.

This chain links TRBV9 with TRBJ2-2; 10 bases align to TRBD1. CDR1 is SGDLS and CDR2 is YYNGEE in the germline V gene. There are 17 residues in the CDR3. After removal of 0 bases from V and 6 bases from J, the junction contained 8 bases not matched to a gene. The DNA of the CDR3 is TGTGCCAGCAGCGTAGCTATTTCGGGACAGGGGTCCGGGGAGCTGTTTTTT. This codes for CASSVAISGQGSGELFF.

The chain joins TRBV6-2 or TRBV6-3 to TRBJ2-1; 7 bases are shared with TRBD2. The CDR3 has 13 amino acids. V lost 3 bases, J lost 9 bases, and 5 bases stayed unmatched. The V gene's germline CDR1 is MNHEY and CDR2 SVGEGT. The DNA for the CDR3 is TGTGCCAGCAGTTATACGGCGGGAGTTGAGCAGTTCTTC. It translates to CASSYTAGVEQFF.

J is TRBJ2-5 and V is TRBV28; TRBD2 might be the D (5 bases). V dropped 6 bases and J dropped 9 bases, with 14 bases sitting between them. The CDR3 runs to 12 residues. Per the germline V gene, CDR1 is MDHEN and CDR2 is SYDVKM. The CDR3 DNA follows: TGTGCCAGCAGCTTGACCCCGGGGTCCCAGTACTTC. Protein: CASSLTPGSQYF.

This clonotype was seen once. This rearrangement joins TRBV14 to TRBJ2-2; D is uncertain. This CDR3 is built from 12 residues. With 5 bases removed from V and 5 bases from J, the gap between germline ends came to 6 bases. The V gene's germline CDR1 is SGHDN and CDR2 FVKESK. For the CDR3, the DNA is TGTGCCAGCAGCTCCCTGACCGGGGAGCTGTTTTTT. This sequence encodes CASSSLTGELFF.

The genes are TRBV30 and TRBJ1-2; D perhaps matches TRBD1 (6 bases). Looked up from germline, CDR1 is GTSNPN and CDR2 is SVGIG (reference sequence). V gave up 4 bases and J gave up 7 bases, with 19 bases separating them. This CDR3 has 14 residues. CDR3 bases: TGTGCCTGGACCGCTACAGGACAGATAGGTGGCTACACCTTC. The encoded protein is CAWTATGQIGGYTF.

This rearrangement joins TRBV7-9 to TRBJ2-7; D ambiguous. Germline CDR1 is SEHNR and CDR2 is FQNEAQ (reference sequence). V lost 4 bases and J lost 6, with 7 bases in between. The CDR3 consists of 11 residues. In DNA, the CDR3 is TGTGCCAGCAGCTCGAAAGGCGAGCAGTACTTC. Its protein product is CASSSKGEQYF.